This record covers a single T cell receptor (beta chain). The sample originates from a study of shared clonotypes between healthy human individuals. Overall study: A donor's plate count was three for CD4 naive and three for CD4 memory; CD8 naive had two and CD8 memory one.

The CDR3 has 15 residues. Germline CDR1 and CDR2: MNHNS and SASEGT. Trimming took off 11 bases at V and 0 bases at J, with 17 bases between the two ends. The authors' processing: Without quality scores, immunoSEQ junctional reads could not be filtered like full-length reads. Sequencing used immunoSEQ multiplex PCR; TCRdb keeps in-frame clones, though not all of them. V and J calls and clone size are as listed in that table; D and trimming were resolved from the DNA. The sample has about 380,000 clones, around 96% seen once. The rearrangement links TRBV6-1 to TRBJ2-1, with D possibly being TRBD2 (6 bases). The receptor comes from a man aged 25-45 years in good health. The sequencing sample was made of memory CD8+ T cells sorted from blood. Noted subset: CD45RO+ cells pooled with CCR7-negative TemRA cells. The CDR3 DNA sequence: TGTGCCTGCCTGCCCGGGGGAAGCTCCTACAATGAGCAGTTCTTC. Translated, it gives CACLPGGSSYNEQFF.